This T cell receptor (beta chain) was captured by sequencing in a study of blood T cell repertoires in COVID-19. Study as a whole: T cells, B-cell-depleted T cells, or PBMCs supplied cDNA or gDNA.

The method was immunoSEQ multiplex PCR; TCRdb's version includes in-frame clones alone and lacks a portion of them. In the table there are around 97,000 clones, around 88% of which are singletons. CDR1 is SNHLY, CDR2 FYNNEI, per germline. This CDR3 comprises 15 residues. J gave up 6 bases and V 2 bases, and 2 bases lay outside the gene matches. The TCR comes from a human donor in a cohort sampled during active COVID-19. The specimen was peripheral blood. The chain employs TRBV2 and TRBJ2-1; TRBD2 matches at 12 bases. The CDR3 nucleotides are TGTGCCAGCAGTGAAAGACTAGCGGGAGCCAATGAGCAGTTCTTC. Translated: CASSERLAGANEQFF.